The 2 T cell receptor beta chains below come from one sample, sequenced in a study of early T cells in non-severe SARS-CoV-2 infection. A single record per CDR3 protein comes from TCRdb applying MiXCR to the 5' RACE reads. The profile shows about 80,000 distinct CDR3 sequences, 10% to 15% of them singletons. Sequencing was carried out using whole blood. These receptors were obtained from an adult who was a healthcare worker with PCR-confirmed SARS-CoV-2 infection or an uninfected control (not recorded which).

The rearrangement joins TRBV20-1 to TRBJ1-1, with unresolved D. V lost 0 bases, J lost 1 base, and 9 bases lay in between. This CDR3 spans 14 amino acids. Germline V gene lookup returns CDR1 DFQATT and CDR2 SNEGSKA (reference sequence). This CDR3 reads CSARDHTRNTEAFF. For the CDR3, the DNA is TGCAGTGCTAGAGATCACACCCGGAACACTGAAGCTTTCTTT.

The chain has TRBV18 and TRBJ1-6, with TRBD1 identical over 7 bases. CDR1 and CDR2 (germline): KGHSH, LQKENI. Trimming took 3 bases from V and 10 from J; bases not matched to a gene: 9. The CDR3 has 15 amino acids. This CDR3 reads CASSPGDRVGSPLHF. DNA for the CDR3: TGTGCCAGCTCACCCGGAGACAGGGTTGGCTCACCCCTCCACTTT.